One and the same sample provided the 8 T cell receptor beta chains below, sequenced in a study of cytomegalovirus exposure and HLA in healthy donors. 60 Vbeta and 13 Jbeta primers were used in PCR. The protocol was immunoSEQ multiplex PCR, while the TCRdb copy is restricted to in-frame clones and leaves out a portion. There are roughly 100,000 clones in the sample; approximately 84% occur only once, and about 5.3% lies in the top ten. The sequencing input was PBMCs. The receptors stem from a male donor in good health and CMV-seronegative.

The J gene is TRBJ2-1, the V gene TRBV18; TRBD2 is a possible D gene (7 bases). Germline values: CDR1 KGHSH, CDR2 LQKENI. V was cut by 6 bases and J by 3 bases, with 24 bases left in between. The CDR3 spans 18 residues. DNA of the CDR3: TGTGCCAGCTCTACGGGCCTGGGGGGGCGATCCGACTACAATGAGCAGTTCTTC. Amino acid sequence: CASSTGLGGRSDYNEQFF.

This chain joins TRBV27 and TRBJ2-3, with 16 nucleotides matching TRBD2. CDR3 length: 16 amino acids. CDR1 and CDR2 (germline): MNHEY, SMNVEV (reference sequence). V trimming: 5 bases; J trimming: 5 bases; junction bases outside the gene matches: 4. Here the CDR3 DNA reads TGTGCCAGCAGTGTGGGACTAGCGGGAGGGGTAGATACGCAGTATTTT. Translation: CASSVGLAGGVDTQYF.

This rearrangement joins TRBV6-5 to TRBJ2-7, with 7 nucleotides matching TRBD2. The ends lost 2 bases at V and 4 bases at J; junction bases unmatched: 5. Germline V lookup: CDR1 MNHEY, CDR2 SVGAGI. There are 14 residues in the CDR3. CDR3 coding DNA: TGTGCCAGCAGTTACCGGGCGGGAGAGTACGAGCAGTACTTC. Its protein is CASSYRAGEYEQYF.

The chain is built from TRBV18 and TRBJ2-3; 7 bases are a match to TRBD1. The CDR3 totals 16 residues. J lost 8 bases, V lost 2 bases, and 13 bases had no gene match. Germline-derived CDR1 and CDR2 are KGHSH and LQKENI. The CDR3 bases are TGTGCCAGCTCACCAAAAGGGACAGCGAGACCCGTTACGCAGTATTTT. Translated: CASSPKGTARPVTQYF. The whole variable domain, filled in from reference TRBV18 and TRBJ2-3, reads NAGVMQNPRHLVRRRGQEARLRCSPMKGHSHVYWYRQLPEEGLKFMVYLQKENIIDESGMPKERFSAEFPKEGPSILRIQQVVRGDSAAYFCASSPKGTARPVTQYFGPGTRLTVL.

The genes are TRBV27 and TRBJ2-7; possible D gene TRBD1, 6 bases. Trimming shortened V by 6 bases and J by 9 bases, and 21 bases separated the two germline ends. This CDR3 has 14 residues. Germline V gene sequence: CDR1 MNHEY, CDR2 SMNVEV (reference sequence). The CDR3 nucleotides are TGTGCCAGCAGGACGAATTGGGACAATCCTGTGCAGTACTTC. Its translation: CASRTNWDNPVQYF.

The chain uses TRBV9 and TRBJ2-1, with 11 bases lining up with TRBD2. V shed 0 bases and J 7 bases; nucleotides not matched to a gene: 21. This CDR3 spans 21 amino acids. Looked up from germline, CDR1 is SGDLS and CDR2 is YYNGEE. The CDR3 loop reads CASSVEGGARGRLAGFNEQFF. The CDR3 coding sequence is TGTGCCAGCAGCGTAGAGGGCGGGGCCAGGGGTAGACTAGCGGGATTTAATGAGCAGTTCTTC.

The V call is TRBV28, the J call TRBJ2-3; 8 nucleotides agree with TRBD2. After removal of 2 bases from V and 4 bases from J, the junction contained 2 bases not matched to a gene. In germline, CDR1 is MDHEN, CDR2 SYDVKM. The CDR3 consists of 14 residues. CDR3 in DNA: TGTGCCAGCAGTTTACGGACTAGCCCAGATACGCAGTATTTT. Amino acid sequence: CASSLRTSPDTQYF. Drawing the rest from reference TRBV28 and TRBJ2-3, the complete variable domain is DVKVTQSSRYLVKRTGEKVFLECVQDMDHENMFWYRQDPGLGLRLIYFSYDVKMKEKGDIPEGYSVSREKKERFSLILESASTNQTSMYLCASSLRTSPDTQYFGPGTRLTVL.

The chain's CDR3 is CAYGTAKFYEQYF. The CDR3 coding sequence is TGTGCCTACGGGACAGCTAAATTCTACGAGCAGTACTTC. The V gene is TRBV30, the J gene TRBJ2-7, with 7 bases lining up with TRBD1. Germline V lookup: CDR1 GTSNPN, CDR2 SVGIG (reference sequence). V shed 7 bases and J 3 bases; nucleotides not matched to a gene: 9. The CDR3 extends over 13 amino acids.